This T cell receptor beta chain derives from a study of shared clonotypes between healthy human individuals. Looking at the study overall: Per donor, CD8 memory used one plate, CD8 naive used two, CD4 memory used three and CD4 naive used three. General study points: With a handful of donors compared, around 5% of naive CD4 clonotypes were shared.

Running of the assay took place at deep level. The method was immunoSEQ multiplex PCR; TCRdb's version includes in-frame clones alone and lacks a portion of them. The data contain more than 1,200,000 clones, 98% of them singletons. A remark on this clone: What it binds is unknown.

Germline loops: CDR1 SGHKS, CDR2 YYEKEE (reference sequence). The V gene end was trimmed by 4 bases and the J gene end by 10 bases; junction bases not matched to a gene: 10. The CDR3 spans 13 residues. The chain links TRBV5-5 to TRBJ1-1, with 7 bases matching TRBD1. This receptor was taken from a man aged 25 to 45 in good health. The material sequenced was naive CD4+ T cells sorted from blood. The subset here: CD45RA+ positively selected. The CDR3 nucleotides read TGTGCCAGCAGCCCGAGGGTGACAGGGATAGCTTTCTTT. Translated, it gives CASSPRVTGIAFF.